This passage covers 7 T cell receptor beta chains from one sample sequenced in a study of blood T cell repertoires in COVID-19. TCRdb keeps only in-frame clones here, not all; method: immunoSEQ multiplex PCR. The top ten hold 7% of the sample, which has 150,000 to 200,000 clones, approximately 80% seen once. The specimen sequenced was peripheral blood. These receptors were obtained from a middle-aged woman with COVID-19, enrolled during active disease.

V usage is TRBV6-5 and J usage is TRBJ2-2; D possibly corresponds to TRBD2 (5 bases). This CDR3 spans 14 amino acids. Deletions cut 7 bases from V and 10 bases from J, with 19 bases between. The germline V gene has CDR1 MNHEY and CDR2 SVGAGI. The CDR3 here is CASKERYRVSELFF. In DNA, the CDR3 is TGTGCCAGCAAAGAGCGGTATAGAGTTTCGGAGCTGTTTTTT.

V usage is TRBV7-9 and J usage is TRBJ2-7, with 8 bases identical to TRBD1. The trim removed 3 bases at V and 2 bases at J, leaving 3 bases unmatched. Germline V CDR1 and CDR2: SEHNR, FQNEAQ (reference sequence). CDR3 length equals 14 residues. The DNA for the CDR3 is TGTGCCAGCAGCTTCCGACAGGGGCCCTACGAGCAGTACTTC. Encoded protein: CASSFRQGPYEQYF.

The V call is TRBV7-3, the J call TRBJ2-2, with 8 bases fitting TRBD1. The trim removed 6 bases at V and 4 bases at J, leaving 7 bases unmatched. Germline V gives CDR1 SGHTA, CDR2 FQGTGA. The CDR3 runs 15 residues. CDR3 nucleotides: TGTGCCAGCAGGAAGACAGGGGCCCTCACCGGGGAGCTGTTTTTT. Its translation: CASRKTGALTGELFF.

The V and J genes are TRBV7-9 and TRBJ2-7, with 10 bases aligning to TRBD2. The V gene end was trimmed by 4 bases and the J gene end by 4 bases; junction bases not matched to a gene: 7. Germline CDR1 SEHNR, CDR2 FQNEAQ (reference sequence). The CDR3 totals 15 residues. CDR3 in DNA: TGTGCCAGCAGCTCACCCGAGGGACTAGCGTACGAGCAGTACTTC. Residues: CASSSPEGLAYEQYF.

Remarks on this clone: Relative to the germline gene, one junction end is altered; a read error may explain this. The J gene is TRBJ1-1, the V gene TRBV19; 7 bases line up with TRBD1. This CDR3 spans 13 amino acids. CDR1 is LNHDA, CDR2 SQIVND, per germline (reference sequence). The CDR3 protein is CASRMGQHSEAFF. CDR3 DNA: TGTGCCAGTCGTATGGGACAGCACTCTGAAGCTTTCTTT.

V gene TRBV2 combines with J gene TRBJ1-3; D possibly corresponds to TRBD1 (6 bases). Between the trimmed V and J ends, which lost 5 bases and 4 bases, there was a span of 24 bases. The germline V gene encodes CDR1 SNHLY and CDR2 FYNNEI. The CDR3 totals 18 residues. CDR3 region: CASSKNGVQGSRGNTIYF. The CDR3 DNA reads as TGTGCCAGCAGTAAAAACGGTGTACAGGGTTCGAGGGGAAACACCATATATTTT. Filled out from reference TRBV2 and TRBJ1-3, the complete variable domain reads EPEVTQTPSHQVTQMGQEVILRCVPISNHLYFYWYRQILGQKVEFLVSFYNNEISEKSEIFDDQFSVERPDGSNFTLKIRSTKLEDSAMYFCASSKNGVQGSRGNTIYFGEGSWLTVV.

The chain recombines TRBV3-1 (or the pseudogene TRBV3-2) with TRBJ2-1; weak D call: TRBD2 (6 bases). The V gene lost 3 bases and the J gene lost 5 bases, with 14 bases spanning the gap. Germline CDR1 is LGHDT and CDR2 is YNNKEL (reference sequence). The CDR3 is 15 residues long. The CDR3 bases are TGTGCCAGCAGCCACCGTGGAGGGGTAAACAATGAGCAGTTCTTC. Translating it yields CASSHRGGVNNEQFF.